This T cell receptor beta chain appears in the sequencing data of a study of blood T cell repertoires in COVID-19. Study in general: Italy, Spain and the United States were the sources of the convalescent and acute COVID-19 samples. The analysed material was cDNA or gDNA that came from T cells, B-cell-depleted T cells, or PBMCs.

Trimming took off 5 bases at V and 11 bases at J, with 15 bases between the two ends. Per the germline V gene, CDR1 is SGHTA and CDR2 is FQGNSA. The CDR3 runs to 12 residues. Measured with immunoSEQ multiplex PCR; TCRdb has only the in-frame clones, and not every one. Of 350,000 to 450,000 clones listed, around 83% were seen once; the top ten hold approximately 5.4%. Participants had their cohort set by participant-reported clinical history. Input material: PBMCs or T cells enriched from blood (not recorded which). The receptor comes from a woman between 50 and 59 years old who had recovered from COVID-19. The chain has TRBV7-2 and TRBJ1-1; no reliable D call. CDR3 residues: CASSPLEGGAFF. The CDR3 nucleotides read TGTGCCAGCAGCCCCTTGGAGGGCGGGGCTTTCTTT.